Below, one TCR beta chain is given with its context. This clone has a count of ten or more. Its antigen is still unknown. The read is 3 residues too short to cover the CDR3 end, so that end is filled in from the germline J gene. CVID was diagnosed by standard criteria: serum IgG, IgA and/or IgM reduced below normal range, plus specific antibody deficiency. There were 40 to 45 subjects in the CVID group (roughly 29 male and 15 or so female), ranging in age from about 8 to 64 years, with a mean age of 40. Predominantly Caucasian heritage was noted among both the CVID patients and the healthy controls. All CVID subjects had received replacement immunoglobulin therapy for at least one year at the time of study participation. At the time of blood collection, no CVID subject was ill or was being treated with immunomodulatory or immunosuppressive medication. From each donor, about 5 to 8.5 ml of heparinized peripheral whole blood was collected. Genomic DNA from adults with common variable immune deficiency (CVID) and from healthy adult controls was used for sequencing of TCRbeta CDR3 repertoires. Diluted blood was density-centrifuged over Hypaque 1077 or Ficoll-Paque to isolate peripheral blood mononuclear cells. Genomic DNA was extracted from unsorted mononuclear cells by Qiagen column purification or by a centrifugation-based method.

The data stem from a study of T cell clonality in common variable immunodeficiency (dated by TCRdb to between 2014 and 2017). Results the study describes overall, beyond this receptor: It was noted by the authors that sequencing of the repertoires of T cell subpopulations would be needed to clarify the cause of the increased clonality in CVID. Patient heterogeneity within the CVID cohort put limits on correlating repertoire features with clinical complications. Compared with healthy controls, CVID subjects showed increased TCRbeta clonality (t-test p = 0.018), a feature most characteristic of about a third of subjects. Despite equal DNA input, controls averaged approximately 82,000 unique sequences per sample versus some 30,000 in CVID samples. Healthy controls shared more TCRbeta clones with each other than CVID subjects shared among themselves (p < 0.0001). CVID TCRbeta sequences were reported to have fewer deletions and N-nucleotide insertions and to lack highly modified clones with 13 or more V deletions.

CVID samples and control samples contributed equivalent amounts of genomic DNA as sequencing input. For every sample, a 60 bp segment covering the rearranged TCRbeta CDR3 region was amplified and then sequenced. The immunoSEQ assay, a bias-corrected multiplex PCR combined with high-throughput sequencing, was used to amplify TCRbeta. The original methods were these. Every unique nucleotide sequence was considered a clone and was annotated with V, D and J genes, copy number and frequency. Sequences were labeled productive if in frame, and non-productive if out of frame or containing stop codons. As previously described, clonality was computed from Shannon's entropy. The predicted amino acid sequences of productive clones were used to derive mean CDR3 Kyte-Doolittle hydropathy. The R hclust function was used to hierarchically cluster scaled V gene usage with Manhattan distance and complete linkage. Sharing of clones by CDR3 amino acid sequence was evaluated by resampling 12 repertoires per group over 100 rounds. The repertoires were searched for around 75 published EBV-specific and around 240 published CMV-specific TCRbeta sequences. A couple of CVID samples that yielded fewer than 10,000 sequences were excluded from the analysis, so around 38 CVID repertoires were retained. Entries here come from immuneACCESS through TCRdb and include only in-frame sequences with V and J called. Some clones fail to appear in such tables; in the studies checked, an unresolved V gene covers under half of the shortfall, and the cause of the remainder is unknown. That table supplies the V and J calls and clone size; D and trimming were determined from the DNA. The table notes roughly 34,000 clones here, none of them singletons. More than 25% of the sample is taken by the ten largest.

The germline V gene yields MDHEN for CDR1 and SYDVKM for CDR2. V loses 5 bases, J loses 4 bases, and the germline ends lie 6 bases apart. The CDR3 contains 12 residues, cysteine and phenylalanine counted. The 27 bases shown cover part of the CDR3, and their frame starts at base 1. This receptor was identified in a human donor with common variable immunodeficiency. The rearrangement combines TRBV28 with TRBJ2-1; the D gene cannot be resolved reliably. Specimen: peripheral blood mononuclear cells. The encoded CDR3 is CASSEVYNEQFF. The sequenced part of the CDR3 DNA is TGTGCCAGCAGTGAGGTTTACAATGAG.